This T cell receptor (beta chain) derives from a study of T cell changes during pregnancy in multiple sclerosis. CDR3 length equals 12 residues. Trimming took 1 base from V and 8 from J, leaving 5 bases between them. CDR1 is SEHNR and CDR2 is FQNEAQ in the germline V gene (reference sequence). The protocol was immunoSEQ multiplex PCR, while the TCRdb copy is restricted to in-frame clones and leaves out a portion. The sample includes some 48,000 clones, approximately 95% seen only once; the top ten take 5.9%. This specimen was CD8+ T cells from peripheral blood mononuclear cells, taken in the first trimester of pregnancy. The rearrangement links TRBV7-9 to TRBJ1-4; D not resolved. This sequence was found in a female donor with multiple sclerosis, enrolled in a pregnancy study. The CDR3 coding sequence is TGTGCCAGCAGCTTAGGAGCCGAAAAACTGTTTTTT. As protein: CASSLGAEKLFF.